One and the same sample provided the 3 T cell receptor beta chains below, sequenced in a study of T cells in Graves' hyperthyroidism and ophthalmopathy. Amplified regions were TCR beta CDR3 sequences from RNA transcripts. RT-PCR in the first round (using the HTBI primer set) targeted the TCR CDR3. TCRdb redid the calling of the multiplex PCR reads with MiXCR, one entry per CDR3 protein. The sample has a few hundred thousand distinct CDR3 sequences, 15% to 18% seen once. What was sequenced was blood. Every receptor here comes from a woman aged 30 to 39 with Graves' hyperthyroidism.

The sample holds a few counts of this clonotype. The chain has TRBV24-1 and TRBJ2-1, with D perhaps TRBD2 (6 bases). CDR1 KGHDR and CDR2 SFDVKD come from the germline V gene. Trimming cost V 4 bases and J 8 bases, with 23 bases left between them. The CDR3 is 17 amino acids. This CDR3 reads CATSDRTPRERTDEQFF. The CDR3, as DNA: TGTGCCACCAGTGACCGAACCCCACGGGAGAGGACCGATGAGCAGTTCTTC.

The CDR3 DNA is TGTGCCAGCAGCTTGGAGGCGGGAGGGATAACTGAGCAGTTCTTC. The encoded protein is CASSLEAGGITEQFF. The gene calls are TRBV7-3 and TRBJ2-1; 9 nucleotides match TRBD2. J lost 9 bases, V lost 3 bases, and 9 bases had no gene match. The CDR3 sequence is 15 residues long. Germline V CDR1 and CDR2: SGHTA, FQGTGA. Variable domain in full (rest from reference TRBV7-3 and TRBJ2-1): GAGVSQTPSNKVTEKGKYVELRCDPISGHTALYWYRQSLGQGPEFLIYFQGTGAADDSGLPNDRFFAVRPEGSVSTLKIQRTERGDSAVYLCASSLEAGGITEQFFGPGTRLTVL.

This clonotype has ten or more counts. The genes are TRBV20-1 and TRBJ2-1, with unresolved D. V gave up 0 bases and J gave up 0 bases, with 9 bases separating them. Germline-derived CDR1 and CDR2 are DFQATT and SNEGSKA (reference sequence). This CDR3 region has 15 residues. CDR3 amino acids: CSARDLRSSYNEQFF. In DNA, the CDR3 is TGCAGTGCTAGAGATCTACGGAGCTCCTACAATGAGCAGTTCTTC.